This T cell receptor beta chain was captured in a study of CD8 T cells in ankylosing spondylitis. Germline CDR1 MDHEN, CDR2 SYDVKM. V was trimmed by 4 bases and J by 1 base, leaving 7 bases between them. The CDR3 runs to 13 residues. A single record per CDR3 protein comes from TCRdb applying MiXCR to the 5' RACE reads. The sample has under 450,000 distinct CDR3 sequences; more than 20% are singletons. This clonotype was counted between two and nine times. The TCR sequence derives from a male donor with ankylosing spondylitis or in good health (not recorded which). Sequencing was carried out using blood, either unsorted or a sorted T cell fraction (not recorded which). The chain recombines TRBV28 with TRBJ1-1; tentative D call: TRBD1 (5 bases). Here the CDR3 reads CASSSRENTEAFF. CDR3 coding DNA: TGTGCCAGCAGTTCCAGGGAGAACACTGAAGCTTTCTTT.